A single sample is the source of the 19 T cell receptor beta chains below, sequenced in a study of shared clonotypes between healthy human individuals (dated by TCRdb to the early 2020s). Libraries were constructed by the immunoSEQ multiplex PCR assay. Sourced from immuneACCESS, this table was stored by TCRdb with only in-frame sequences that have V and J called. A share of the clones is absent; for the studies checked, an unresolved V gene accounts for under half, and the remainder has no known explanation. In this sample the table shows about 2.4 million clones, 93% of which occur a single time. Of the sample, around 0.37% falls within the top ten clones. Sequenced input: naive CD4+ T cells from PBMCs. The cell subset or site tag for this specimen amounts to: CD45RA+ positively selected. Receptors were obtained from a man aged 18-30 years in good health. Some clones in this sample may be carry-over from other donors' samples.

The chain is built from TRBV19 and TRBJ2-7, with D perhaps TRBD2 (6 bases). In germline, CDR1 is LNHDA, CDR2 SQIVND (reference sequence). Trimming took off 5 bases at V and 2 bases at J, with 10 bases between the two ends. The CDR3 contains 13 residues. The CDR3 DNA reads TGTGCCAGTAGTCGGGACTCCGCCTACGAGCAGTACTTC. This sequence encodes CASSRDSAYEQYF.

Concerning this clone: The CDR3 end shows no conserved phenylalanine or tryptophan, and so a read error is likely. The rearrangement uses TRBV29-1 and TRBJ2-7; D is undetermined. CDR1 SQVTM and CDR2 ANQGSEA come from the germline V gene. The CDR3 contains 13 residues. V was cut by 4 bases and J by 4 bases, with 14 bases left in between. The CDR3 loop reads CSVVSLLGYEQYL. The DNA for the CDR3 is TGCAGCGTTGTCTCGCTGTTGGGATACGAGCAGTACCTC.

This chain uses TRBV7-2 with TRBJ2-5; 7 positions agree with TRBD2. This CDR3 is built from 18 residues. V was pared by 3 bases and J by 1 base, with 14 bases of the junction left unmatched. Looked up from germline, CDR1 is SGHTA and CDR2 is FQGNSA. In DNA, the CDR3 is TGTGCCAGCAGCTTCCGTGGGCAGCGGGGCCTACTCCAAGAGACCCAGTACTTC. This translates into CASSFRGQRGLLQETQYF.

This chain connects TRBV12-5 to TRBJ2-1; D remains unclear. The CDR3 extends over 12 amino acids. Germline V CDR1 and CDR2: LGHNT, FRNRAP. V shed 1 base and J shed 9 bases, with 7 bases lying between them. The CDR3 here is CASGLDRSEQFF. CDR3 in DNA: TGTGCTAGTGGTTTGGATAGAAGTGAGCAGTTCTTC.

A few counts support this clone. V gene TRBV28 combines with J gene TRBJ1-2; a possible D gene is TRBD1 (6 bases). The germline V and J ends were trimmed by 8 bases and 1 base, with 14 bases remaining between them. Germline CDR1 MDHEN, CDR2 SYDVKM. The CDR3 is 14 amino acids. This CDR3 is CASGWEQGNYGYTF. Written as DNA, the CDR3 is TGTGCCAGCGGCTGGGAACAGGGTAACTATGGCTACACCTTC.

The CDR3 reads CAITGVEEKLFF. As DNA, the CDR3 is TGTGCCATAACAGGGGTCGAGGAAAAACTGTTTTTT. This chain joins TRBV28 and TRBJ1-4; 7 nucleotides agree with TRBD1. Trimming removed 10 bases from V and 8 bases from J; junction bases left unmatched: 7. This CDR3 contains 12 residues. The germline V gene encodes CDR1 MDHEN and CDR2 SYDVKM.

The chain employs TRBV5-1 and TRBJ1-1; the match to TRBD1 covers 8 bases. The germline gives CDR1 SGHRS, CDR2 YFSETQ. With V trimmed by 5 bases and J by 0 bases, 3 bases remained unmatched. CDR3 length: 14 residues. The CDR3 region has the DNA TGCGCCAGCAGGCAGGGACAGGTGAACACTGAAGCTTTCTTT. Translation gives CASRQGQVNTEAFF.

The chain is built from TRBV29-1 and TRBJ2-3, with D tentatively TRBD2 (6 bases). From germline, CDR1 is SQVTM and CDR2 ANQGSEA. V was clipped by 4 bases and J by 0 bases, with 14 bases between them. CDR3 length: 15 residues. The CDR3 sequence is CSVAPRLASTDTQYF. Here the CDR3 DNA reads TGCAGCGTTGCCCCCCGTCTAGCGAGCACAGATACGCAGTATTTT.

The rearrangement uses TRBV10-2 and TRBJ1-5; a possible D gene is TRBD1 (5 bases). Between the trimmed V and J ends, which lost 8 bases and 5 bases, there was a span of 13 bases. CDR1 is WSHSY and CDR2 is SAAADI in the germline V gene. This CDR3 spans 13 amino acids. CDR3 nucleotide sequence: TGCGCCAGCCGAGTGGGGACTTATCAGCCCCAGCATTTT. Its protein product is CASRVGTYQPQHF.

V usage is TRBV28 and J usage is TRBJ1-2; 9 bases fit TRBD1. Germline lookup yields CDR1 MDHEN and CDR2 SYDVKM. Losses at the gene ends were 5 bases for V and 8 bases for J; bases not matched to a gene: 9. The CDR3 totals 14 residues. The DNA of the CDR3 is TGTGCCAGCAGTATACCGGGACAGGGAAGGGGCTACACCTTC. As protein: CASSIPGQGRGYTF.

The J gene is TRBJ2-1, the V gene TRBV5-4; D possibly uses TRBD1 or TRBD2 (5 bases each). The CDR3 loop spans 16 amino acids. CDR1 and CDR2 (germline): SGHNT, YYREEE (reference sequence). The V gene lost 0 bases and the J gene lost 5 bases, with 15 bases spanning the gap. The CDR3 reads CASSLGGYSSNNEQFF. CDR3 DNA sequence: TGTGCCAGCAGCTTGGGGGGGTACTCATCAAACAATGAGCAGTTCTTC.

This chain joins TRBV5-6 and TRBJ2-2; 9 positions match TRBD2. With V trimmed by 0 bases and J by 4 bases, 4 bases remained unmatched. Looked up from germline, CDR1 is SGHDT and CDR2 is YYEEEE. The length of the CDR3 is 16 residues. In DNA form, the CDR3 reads TGTGCCAGCAGCTTGGACCTAGCGGGACCCACCGGGGAGCTGTTTTTT. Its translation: CASSLDLAGPTGELFF.

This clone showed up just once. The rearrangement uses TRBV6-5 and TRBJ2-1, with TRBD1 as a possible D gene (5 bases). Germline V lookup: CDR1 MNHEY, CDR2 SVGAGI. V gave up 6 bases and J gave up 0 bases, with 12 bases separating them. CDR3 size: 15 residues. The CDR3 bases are TGTGCCAGCAGATGGACACCAAGCTCCTACAATGAGCAGTTCTTC. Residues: CASRWTPSSYNEQFF.

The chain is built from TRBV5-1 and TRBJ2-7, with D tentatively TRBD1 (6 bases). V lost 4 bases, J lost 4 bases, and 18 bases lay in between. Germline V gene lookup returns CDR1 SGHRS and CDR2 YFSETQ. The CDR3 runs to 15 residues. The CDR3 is CASSPHYRVEYEQYF. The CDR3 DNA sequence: TGCGCCAGCAGCCCCCACTACAGGGTTGAGTACGAGCAGTACTTC.

The CDR3 DNA sequence: TGCGCCAGCAGCTCCGGGCCCGGGGGGAGAACTGAAGCTTTCTTT. Its protein is CASSSGPGGRTEAFF. This chain joins TRBV5-1 and TRBJ1-1; possibly TRBD1 for D (5 bases). The CDR3 extends over 15 amino acids. V shed 3 bases and J shed 5 bases, with 17 bases lying between them. Germline lookup yields CDR1 SGHRS and CDR2 YFSETQ.

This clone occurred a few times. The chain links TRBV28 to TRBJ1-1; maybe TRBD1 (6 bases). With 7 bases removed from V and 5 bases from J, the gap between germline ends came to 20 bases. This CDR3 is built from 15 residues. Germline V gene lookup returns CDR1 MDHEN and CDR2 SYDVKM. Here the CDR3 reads CASTDQGRGWTEAFF. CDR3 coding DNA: TGTGCCAGCACCGACCAGGGCAGGGGATGGACTGAAGCTTTCTTT.

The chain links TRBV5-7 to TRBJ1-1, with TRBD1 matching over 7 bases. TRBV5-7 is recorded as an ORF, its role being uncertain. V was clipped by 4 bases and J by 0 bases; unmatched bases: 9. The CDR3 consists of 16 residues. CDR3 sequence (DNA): TGTGCCAGCAGCATAACGGGGACAGCTTTGAACACTGAAGCTTTCTTT. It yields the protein CASSITGTALNTEAFF.

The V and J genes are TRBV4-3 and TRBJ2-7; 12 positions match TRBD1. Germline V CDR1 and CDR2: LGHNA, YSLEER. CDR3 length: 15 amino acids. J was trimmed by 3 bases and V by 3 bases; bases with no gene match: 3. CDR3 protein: CASSQGQGAFYEQYF. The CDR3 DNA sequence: TGCGCCAGCAGCCAGGGACAGGGGGCCTTCTACGAGCAGTACTTC.

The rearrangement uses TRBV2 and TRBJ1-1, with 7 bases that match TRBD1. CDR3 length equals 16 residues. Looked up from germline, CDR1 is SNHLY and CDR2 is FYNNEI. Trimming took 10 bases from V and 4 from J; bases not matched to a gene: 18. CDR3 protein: CATRGGLVGEGTEAFF. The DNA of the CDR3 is TGTGCCACCCGAGGGGGCCTTGTGGGGGAAGGCACTGAAGCTTTCTTT.